This T cell receptor (beta chain) was retrieved from a study of spatial heterogeneity in lung cancer. In TCRdb, the 5' RACE reads were re-called with MiXCR into one record per CDR3 protein. The table lists roughly 40,000 distinct CDR3 sequences, 6.8% of them singletons. Time point here: sample taken at primary tumor resection. This CDR3 is 16 amino acids long. CDR1 LNHDA and CDR2 SQIVND come from the germline V gene (reference sequence). V lost 4 bases to trimming and J lost 0 bases; unmatched junction nucleotides: 3. The specimen comprised PBMCs, sampled at surgery. The V gene is TRBV19, the J gene TRBJ2-6, with 7 bases that match TRBD1. This receptor was taken from a female donor with early-stage non-small cell lung cancer. The CDR3, as DNA: TGTGCCAGTAGTAGGGACAGTTCCTCTGGGGCCAACGTCCTGACTTTC. This sequence encodes CASSRDSSSGANVLTF.